This is a list of T cell receptor beta chains from one sample in a study of cytomegalovirus exposure and HLA in healthy donors. Produced via immunoSEQ multiplex PCR; TCRdb's table is partial and in-frame only. This sample has about 120,000 clones, with over 60% found just once. The sequencing sample was made of PBMCs. The origin of the receptors is a middle-aged woman in good health and CMV-seropositive. Each CDR3 is given with its conserved first and last residue. The order of the fields is J gene, V gene, clone size, D gene, CDR3 DNA, CDR3 protein. A D gene is named only where the DNA matches it firmly. The size of a clone is reported for some rows only, either as once, few or many, or as a class for expanded clones.

TRBJ2-2 TRBV27 few TRBD1 TGTGCCAGCAGCTACGTGGGGGACAGTTATACCGGGGAGCTGTTTTTT CASSYVGDSYTGELFF
TRBJ1-6 TRBV12-2 - - TGTGCAAGTCGCTTAGGGATCGGGGATTCACCCCTCCACTTT CASRLGIGDSPLHF
TRBJ1-1 TRBV2 - TRBD1 TGTGCCAGCAGTTTTGGACAGGGAGGGAACACTGAAGCTTTCTTT CASSFGQGGNTEAFF
TRBJ1-1 TRBV5-1 - - TGCGCCAGCAGCTGGGACACGGGCCGAGCAGCTTTCTTT CASSWDTGRAAFF
TRBJ2-2 TRBV6-1 few TRBD1 TGTGCCAGCAGCCCCGGGACAGCGAACACCGGGGAGCTGTTTTTT CASSPGTANTGELFF
TRBJ2-3 TRBV19 few - TGTGCCAGTACATCGACAGAAGGGAAAGATACGCAGTATTTT CASTSTEGKDTQYF
TRBJ2-2 TRBV11-2 few - TGTGCCAGCAGCCAGGGGGACTTCCTACACGGGGAGCTGTTTTTT CASSQGDFLHGELFF
TRBJ1-2 TRBV6-1 once TRBD1 TGTGCCAGCAGTGAAGCGCTTCAGGGAACAGGGGGCATCTATGGCTACACCTTC CASSEALQGTGGIYGYTF
TRBJ1-3 TRBV28 few - TGTGCCAGCAGCCCTTTGCGGAACTCTGGAAACACCATATATTTT CASSPLRNSGNTIYF
TRBJ1-4 TRBV15 - - TGTGCCACCAGCAGAACAGGGTGGCCTAATGAAAAACTGTTTTTT CATSRTGWPNEKLFF
TRBJ1-1 TRBV7-6 few - TGTGCCAGCAGCTTAGAGGTCGGGGCTGAAGCTTTCTTT CASSLEVGAEAFF
TRBJ2-5 TRBV7-3 - TRBD2 TGTGCCAGCAGCTCCCAACCTAGCGGTGGAGAGACCCAGTACTTC CASSSQPSGGETQYF
TRBJ1-1 TRBV5-1 - - TGCGCCAGCAGCTTCGGTACCGATAACACTGAAGCTTTCTTT CASSFGTDNTEAFF
TRBJ2-7 TRBV7-6 - TRBD1 TGTGCCAGCAGCCCCCAGACAGGGGCATCCTACGAGCAGTACTTC CASSPQTGASYEQYF
TRBJ2-7 TRBV27 - TRBD2 TGTGCCAGCAGTTTCTCCGCGGGGGGAAATTACGAGCAGTACTTC CASSFSAGGNYEQYF
TRBJ2-7 TRBV9 - TRBD1 TGTGCCAGCAGCCCTCAGGACAGGCCCTCCTACGAGCAGTACTTC CASSPQDRPSYEQYF
TRBJ1-1 TRBV6-5 - - TGTGCCAGCAGTTACTCAGGGGGGGTGAACACTGAAGCTTTCTTT CASSYSGGVNTEAFF
TRBJ1-5 TRBV18 - - TGTGCCAGCTCACCACCCTCGCCCGGGGGCAATCAGCCCCAGCATTTT CASSPPSPGGNQPQHF
TRBJ1-2 TRBV18 - TRBD1 TGTGCCAGCTCACCGGATGCGAAGGGGGCATACTATGGCTACACCTTC CASSPDAKGAYYGYTF
TRBJ2-3 TRBV2 - - TGTGCCAGCAGTGTTCAGGGTTGGCCCACAGATACGCAGTATTTT CASSVQGWPTDTQYF
TRBJ2-1 TRBV28 - TRBD1 TGTGCCAGCAGTTTATTGACAGGGGGTAGGGATGAGCAGTTCTTC CASSLLTGGRDEQFF
TRBJ2-7 TRBV11-2 once - TGTGCCAGCAGCTTAGATCCCGGTAGCTCCTACGAGCAGTACTTC CASSLDPGSSYEQYF
TRBJ2-1 TRBV14 - TRBD2 TGTGCCAGCAGCCAAGGGATGGGACTAGCGGGAGGTAGCTCCTACAATGAGCAGTTCTTC CASSQGMGLAGGSSYNEQFF
TRBJ2-7 TRBV11-2 - TRBD2 TGTGCCAGCAGCTTAGCGGGAGGCGAGCAGTACTTC CASSLAGGEQYF
TRBJ2-7 TRBV7-9 - TRBD1 TGTGCCAGCAGCTCCGGACAGGGGGCTACCTACGAGCAGTACTTC CASSSGQGATYEQYF
TRBJ1-1 TRBV25-1 few - TGTGCCAGCAGTCTTGGGGGGAAAACTGAAGCTTTCTTT CASSLGGKTEAFF
TRBJ2-1 TRBV27 - TRBD2 TGTGCCAGCAGTTGGATAGCGGGAGAGAGGAATGAGCAGTTCTTC CASSWIAGERNEQFF
TRBJ1-1 TRBV29-1 - - TGCAGCGTTGACCCGGGGGGGAACACTGAAGCTTCCTTT CSVDPGGNTEASF
TRBJ1-3 TRBV28 - - TGTGCCAGCAGGCAGTCGTCTCCAGGAAACACCATATATTTT CASRQSSPGNTIYF
TRBJ1-1 TRBV4-2 few - TGTGCCAGCAGCCAAGAATGGGAGACTGAAGCTTTCTTT CASSQEWETEAFF
TRBJ1-1 TRBV7-6 once - TGTGCCAGCAGCTCGGACAGAAACACTGAAGCTTTCTTT CASSSDRNTEAFF
TRBJ1-3 TRBV6-5 - - TGTGCCAGCAGACCGGGACACATCTCTGGAAACACCATATATTTT CASRPGHISGNTIYF
TRBJ1-1 TRBV7-8 few - TGTGCCAGCAGCTTCTCACGACAGAACACTGAAGCTTTCTTT CASSFSRQNTEAFF
TRBJ2-3 TRBV6-1 - - TGTGCCAGCAGGGAGGATTCGGATACGCAGTATTTT CASREDSDTQYF
TRBJ2-1 TRBV9 - - TGTGCCAGCAGCGACCAGAGGACCGAGGGTGGTGAGCAGTTCTTC CASSDQRTEGGEQFF
TRBJ2-3 TRBV5-1 - TRBD2 TGCGCCAGCAGCGGGACTAGCGGCCAGACAGATACGCAGTATTTT CASSGTSGQTDTQYF
TRBJ2-2 TRBV25-1 once TRBD1 TGTGCCAGCAGTCCAGGGGGTCGGGACACCGGGGAGCTGTTTTTT CASSPGGRDTGELFF
TRBJ1-2 TRBV6-6 - TRBD1 TGTGCCAGCAGGGATGACAGGGGTGGCTACACCTTC CASRDDRGGYTF
TRBJ1-5 TRBV18 - TRBD1 TGTGCCAGCTCGACGGACAGGCCTAAGAGCAATCAGCCCCAGCATTTT CASSTDRPKSNQPQHF
TRBJ2-2 TRBV6-1 - - TGTGCCAGCAGTTCAACTAGCTTAGGGGAGCTGTTTTTT CASSSTSLGELFF
TRBJ1-2 TRBV28 - TRBD1 TGTGCCAGCAGCGTCGAGCAGGGGGACTATGGCTACACCTTC CASSVEQGDYGYTF
TRBJ2-7 TRBV18 - TRBD2 TGTGCCAGCTCACCACCCTCAAGCGGGACCCGCTCCTACGAGCAGTACTTC CASSPPSSGTRSYEQYF
TRBJ2-7 TRBV19 - - TGTGCCAGTAGTGATACAGGGTTGTACGAGCAGTACTTC CASSDTGLYEQYF
TRBJ2-3 TRBV7-9 - TRBD2 TGTGCCAGCAGCTTAGGGAGCGGGACTAGCACAGATACGCAGTATTTT CASSLGSGTSTDTQYF
TRBJ2-3 TRBV19 - TRBD1 TGTGCCAGTCAGGACAGGGGGACTGATACGCAGTATTTT CASQDRGTDTQYF
TRBJ2-7 TRBV9 - - TGTGCCAGCAGCACACTCGGGGACAACTCCTACGAGCAGTACTTC CASSTLGDNSYEQYF
TRBJ2-2 TRBV13 few TRBD2 TGTGCCAGCAGCCCCACTAGCGACACTTATAACACCGGGGAGCTGTTTTTT CASSPTSDTYNTGELFF
TRBJ2-3 TRBV13 - - TGTGCCAGCAGCCCGAGCAGGGGCAGAGGAGATACGCAGTATTTT CASSPSRGRGDTQYF
TRBJ1-4 TRBV7-8 - - TGTGCCAGCAGCTTAGAGGCAGGGGTTCGGGAAAAACTGTTTTTT CASSLEAGVREKLFF
TRBJ2-6 TRBV27 - TRBD1 TGTGCCAGCAGTGCCTTGACAGGGGAAGGCTCTGGGGCCAACGTCCTGACTTTC CASSALTGEGSGANVLTF
TRBJ2-7 TRBV4-2 - - TGTGCCAGCAGCCAAGGAGCGTACGAGCAGTACTTC CASSQGAYEQYF
TRBJ2-2 TRBV7-9 - TRBD1 TGTGCCAGCAGCTTAAAACAGGGGGCGGCCGGGGAGCTGTTTTTT CASSLKQGAAGELFF
TRBJ2-7 TRBV18 - - TGTGCCAGCTCACCGTCGGGTACTCTTTCCTACGAGCAGTACTTC CASSPSGTLSYEQYF
TRBJ2-7 TRBV18 - - TGTGCCAGCTCACCACGGTACGAGCAGTACTTC CASSPRYEQYF
TRBJ2-3 TRBV5-4 - - TGTGCCAGCAGCCCCGGTGGAGTGAGGCCGGCCACAGATACGCAGTATTTT CASSPGGVRPATDTQYF
TRBJ2-3 TRBV2 few - TGTGCCAGCAGTGAAGTGGTCGTACTTAACACAGATACGCAGTATTTT CASSEVVVLNTDTQYF
TRBJ2-1 TRBV11-3 few TRBD2 TGTGCCAGCAGCTCGGCTAGCGGGAGCAATGTTGAGCAGTTCTTC CASSSASGSNVEQFF